The following is a T cell receptor beta chain sequence with its context. It has no known antigen specificity. No base qualities exist here, and no much larger clone lies one base off it. The sample originates from a study of identical twins (TCRdb year 2016). The study in broad terms: TCR alpha and beta repertoires from monozygotic twins, unrelated adults of various ages and cord blood were deep-sequenced to test whether fetal clonotypes persist. To rule out contamination, replicate twin experiments were performed at different times with different library preparation protocols.

What the study reported, not specific to this receptor: Compared with coincidental sharing between unrelated individuals, out-of-frame TCR alpha sequences shared between twins had an excess of sequences with low generation probability. Out-of-frame TCR alpha sharing in monozygotic twins was systematically underestimated by recombination models, whereas sharing between unrelated individuals was in agreement with the recombination models. Fewer insertions were carried by abundant cord blood beta clonotypes, a similar but weaker trend appeared in young adult naive repertoires, and no such trend appeared in memory repertoires. Zero-insertion analyses could be partly confounded by invariant T cells such as MAIT and iNKT, though diverse VJ usage argued against such confounding for most clonotypes. In beta out-of-frame sequences, excess twin sharing was weaker, because having fewer shared sequences lowered the signal-to-noise ratio. Because the same donors could not be followed over many years, the conclusions depended on cross-sectional statistical analysis.

Taken from the germline V gene, the CDR1 and CDR2 loops are MDHEN and SYDVKM. Deletion took 4 bases off V and 6 bases off J, with a span of 22 bases between the germline ends. Spanning cysteine to phenylalanine, the CDR3 consists of 16 amino acids. Just CDR3 DNA is preserved here, 48 bases in frame from base 1. Every donor in the study was a healthy Caucasian. Three pairs of female monozygotic twins, all aged about 18 to 30 years, made up the twin cohort. Peripheral blood mononuclear cells were used as the source from which RNA for TCR libraries was isolated. Library preparation used 5' RACE. These reads were obtained on an Illumina HiSeq 2000. A universal primer binding site was introduced by template switching, and a unique molecular identifier was present in the final cDNA, enabling accurate counting of TCR cDNA molecules. Specific primers in the conserved constant-segment region were used to synthesize first-strand cDNA for TCR alpha and beta chains. To control for contamination, each cDNA library was double barcoded with a SMART-Mk sample barcode plus Illumina barcodes. TruSeq adapter sequences and Illumina sample barcodes were added in two successive PCR steps. TCR alpha and beta cDNA libraries were sequenced on the Illumina HiSeq platform with custom primers. In the source study's methods: MiGEC processed the raw reads to extract unique molecular identifiers, while MiXCR was used to determine the CDR3 positions. For each individual, recombination models were inferred using an EM algorithm with the repgenHMM and IGoR tools. Shared clonotypes were analyzed with the tcR package in R, and sharing was normalized by the product of cloneset sizes. To study raw recombination without the effects of thymic and clonal selection, out-of-frame nonproductive sequences were analyzed. TCRdb cleaned the public reads at Q25 with fastp, built clones with MiXCR and kept in-frame beta chains. Rows with one shared CDR3 protein collapse into an entry with the most common genes and DNA. TCRdb assigned the V and J calls; the authors' analysis was not used. Present in this sample are fewer than 650,000 distinct CDR3 sequences, over 8.5% of which were seen just once. Roughly 3% of the sample belongs to the ten largest clones.

These data were also filed under a second study, of yellow fever vaccine responses in identical twins. The second paper states: The authors reported that the T cell response to vaccination in identical twins appeared partly convergent and partly personalized. Focusing on identical twins, the study followed the T cell clones that responded to the vaccine, and did so with precision.

The rearrangement joined TRBV28 to TRBJ2-7; the D gene cannot be resolved reliably. The receptor was isolated from a woman under 30 in good health. Sequencing was carried out using PBMCs. The bases read TGTGCCAGCAGTTACCCCCTTGAGATACCCTCTCCCGAGCAGTACTTC. Its protein reads: CASSYPLEIPSPEQYF.